Listed here are 26 T cell receptor beta chains from one sample, sequenced in a study of blood T cell repertoires in COVID-19. The protocol was immunoSEQ multiplex PCR, while the TCRdb copy is restricted to in-frame clones and leaves out a portion. The table has around 140,000 clones, 75% to 90% seen once. Sequenced: PBMCs or T cells enriched from blood (not recorded which). Receptors originate from a man aged 50-60 years in a cohort exposed to, infected with or recovered from COVID-19 (not recorded which).

CDR3 protein: CASSVGAGPSPQHF. Written as DNA, the CDR3 is TGTGCCAGCAGCGTAGGGGCAGGGCCAAGCCCCCAGCATTTT. V gene TRBV9 combines with J gene TRBJ1-5, with a weak D call TRBD1 (5 bases). Trimming cost V 0 bases and J 10 bases, with 14 bases left between them. The CDR3 runs 14 residues. Germline V lookup: CDR1 SGDLS, CDR2 YYNGEE.

This chain joins TRBV18 and TRBJ2-7, with D maybe TRBD1 (5 bases). Looked up from germline, CDR1 is KGHSH and CDR2 is LQKENI. The CDR3 covers 16 residues. Trimming took 6 bases from V and 0 from J, leaving 18 bases between them. The DNA of the CDR3 is TGTGCCAGCTCTCCTACAGGTTGGCAAAGCTCCTACGAGCAGTACTTC. The encoded protein is CASSPTGWQSSYEQYF.

The chain combines TRBV5-4 with TRBJ2-3; 11 bases agree with TRBD2. The CDR3 is 16 residues long. With V trimmed by 4 bases and J by 2 bases, 6 bases remained unmatched. Germline CDR1 reads SGHNT; CDR2 reads YYREEE (reference sequence). CDR3: CASSTGTSGYTDTQYF. Written as DNA, the CDR3 is TGTGCCAGCAGCACCGGGACTAGCGGATACACAGATACGCAGTATTTT.

The chain is built from TRBV7-8 and TRBJ2-1; TRBD2 matches at 10 bases. This CDR3 is 16 amino acids long. Germline V gives CDR1 SGHVS, CDR2 FQNEAQ. Trimming took 2 bases from V and 0 from J; bases not matched to a gene: 1. The CDR3 bases are TGTGCCAGCAGCTTAACTAGCGGGGTCTCCTACAATGAGCAGTTCTTC. This encodes CASSLTSGVSYNEQFF.

The rearrangement links TRBV21-1 to TRBJ1-2; the DNA was not used to check the table's D call, TRBD1. TRBV21-1 is a documented pseudogene. The CDR3 is made up of 16 amino acids. The DNA of the CDR3 is TGTGCCAGCAGCAAGGAGACAGGGGGGAAGAATTATGGCTACACCTTC. This gives the protein CASSKETGGKNYGYTF.

The chain joins TRBV30 to TRBJ1-4, with TRBD1 as a possible D gene (5 bases). CDR1 is GTSNPN and CDR2 is SVGIG in the germline V gene (reference sequence). V was trimmed by 6 bases and J by 4 bases, leaving 12 bases between them. The CDR3 spans 13 residues. As DNA, the CDR3 is TGTGCCTGTCCGCAGGGCGATAATGAAAAACTGTTTTTT. It codes for CACPQGDNEKLFF.

This chain joins TRBV10-3 and TRBJ1-1; 8 bases are a match to TRBD1. The V and J ends lost 5 bases and 1 base, in that order; junction bases with no gene match: 6. Germline CDR1 ENHRY, CDR2 SYGVKD. The CDR3 extends over 15 amino acids. The CDR3 reads CAISRGQGGNTEAFF. In DNA, the CDR3 is TGTGCCATCAGTCGAGGACAGGGCGGGAACACTGAAGCTTTCTTT.

The sample holds a few counts of this clone. The chain couples TRBV19 to TRBJ2-7; 8 bases fit TRBD2. The CDR3 covers 15 residues. Per germline, CDR1 LNHDA and CDR2 SQIVND (reference sequence). The junction had 4 bases not matched to a gene; V was cut back by 3 bases and J by 0 bases. In DNA form, the CDR3 reads TGTGCCAGTAGTATCGGTCGGGGGGGCTCCTACGAGCAGTACTTC. This sequence encodes CASSIGRGGSYEQYF.

The rearrangement links TRBV12-3 or TRBV12-4 to TRBJ2-7; maybe TRBD2 (5 bases). V was cut by 3 bases and J by 4 bases, with 7 bases left in between. This CDR3 contains 12 residues. The DNA of the CDR3 is TGTGCCAGCAGTTTGGGAGCATACGAGCAGTACTTC. Amino acid sequence: CASSLGAYEQYF.

V is TRBV9 and J is TRBJ1-2; TRBD1 agrees at 7 bases. CDR1 and CDR2 (germline): SGDLS, YYNGEE. The CDR3 is made up of 17 amino acids. Trimming removed 0 bases from V and 2 bases from J; junction bases left unmatched: 10. CDR3 residues: CASSVARAGGRNYGYTF. The CDR3 nucleotides read TGTGCCAGCAGCGTAGCGAGGGCAGGGGGGCGCAACTATGGCTACACCTTC.

The chain has TRBV19 and TRBJ1-5; TRBD1 might be the D (5 bases). V was cut by 9 bases and J by 3 bases, with 12 bases left in between. Germline loops: CDR1 LNHDA, CDR2 SQIVND (reference sequence). The CDR3 has 13 amino acids. CDR3 DNA sequence: TGTGCCAGCGGGGGGGGAGACAATCAGCCCCAGCATTTT. The encoded protein is CASGGGDNQPQHF. Using reference TRBV19 and TRBJ1-5 for the parts outside the CDR3, the full variable domain is DGGITQSPKYLFRKEGQNVTLSCEQNLNHDAMYWYRQDPGQGLRLIYYSQIVNDFQKGDIAEGYSVSREKKESFPLTVTSAQKNPTAFYLCASGGGDNQPQHFGDGTRLSIL.

This clone was seen once. CDR3 sequence: CASSQVAGLAAHEQFF. The CDR3 region has the DNA TGCGCCAGCAGCCAAGTCGCCGGACTAGCTGCCCATGAGCAGTTCTTC. This rearrangement joins TRBV4-1 to TRBJ2-1, with 8 positions matching TRBD2. CDR3 length equals 16 residues. V dropped 1 base and J dropped 8; count of bases not matched to a gene: 10. From germline, CDR1 is MGHRA and CDR2 YSYEKL.

The chain has TRBV5-6 and TRBJ2-7; perhaps TRBD2 as D (5 bases). The V end was cut by 1 base, the J end by 5 bases, with 16 bases between. The germline V gene encodes CDR1 SGHDT and CDR2 YYEEEE. CDR3 length equals 15 residues. The CDR3 reads CASSLSSSWVDEQYF. The CDR3 DNA is TGTGCCAGCAGCTTGTCGTCTAGCTGGGTCGACGAGCAGTACTTC.

This clone has only a few counts. The V call is TRBV29-1, the J call TRBJ1-2; 9 positions agree with TRBD1. This CDR3 spans 15 amino acids. Germline CDR1 and CDR2: SQVTM and ANQGSEA. J lost 2 bases, V lost 6 bases, and 10 bases had no gene match. The CDR3 nucleotides read TGCAGCGTCGCAGACAGGGGGGATTTAAACTATGGCTACACCTTC. This codes for CSVADRGDLNYGYTF.

This clone occurred once. The chain recombines TRBV7-2 with TRBJ1-4; D ambiguous. Looked up from germline, CDR1 is SGHTA and CDR2 is FQGNSA. This CDR3 comprises 12 residues. V was clipped by 5 bases and J by 4 bases, with 5 bases between them. CDR3 DNA: TGTGCCAGCAGCCGACTTAATGAAAAACTGTTTTTT. Translating it yields CASSRLNEKLFF. Drawing the rest from reference TRBV7-2 and TRBJ1-4, the complete variable domain is GAGVSQSPSNKVTEKGKDVELRCDPISGHTALYWYRQSLGQGLEFLIYFQGNSAPDKSGLPSDRFSAERTGGSVSTLTIQRTQQEDSAVYLCASSRLNEKLFFGSGTQLSVL.

The rearrangement joins TRBV6-5 to TRBJ2-1; a weak D match, TRBD2 (6 bases). In germline, CDR1 is MNHEY, CDR2 SVGAGI. The germline V and J ends were trimmed by 6 bases and 3 bases, with 15 bases remaining between them. The CDR3 consists of 15 residues. The DNA of the CDR3 is TGTGCCAGCAGCCTTACGGGGGTAGGCTACAATGAGCAGTTCTTC. The encoded protein is CASSLTGVGYNEQFF.

Written as DNA, the CDR3 is TGTGCCAGCAGCTTAGAGGGACAGAGACGGGCCCAGTACTTC. Translating it yields CASSLEGQRRAQYF. This rearrangement joins TRBV11-2 to TRBJ2-5; TRBD1 agrees at 7 bases. V lost 0 bases to trimming and J lost 9 bases; unmatched junction nucleotides: 7. This CDR3 region has 14 residues. Germline CDR1 and CDR2: SGHAT and FQNNGV.

The V and J genes are TRBV3-1 (or the pseudogene TRBV3-2) and TRBJ2-2; perhaps TRBD2 as D (6 bases). Trimming removed 1 base at V and 6 bases at J, with 15 bases between. Germline V gene sequence: CDR1 LGHDT, CDR2 YNNKEL (reference sequence). CDR3 length: 16 residues. The CDR3, as DNA: TGTGCCAGCAGCCAAGGCGGGACTCACTGGGCCGGGGAGCTGTTTTTT. This gives the protein CASSQGGTHWAGELFF.

By proportion, this clone is medium-sized. J is TRBJ1-2 and V is TRBV10-3; 7 bases line up with TRBD1. CDR3 length equals 16 residues. V lost 6 bases, J lost 2 bases, and 12 bases stayed unmatched. Germline V gene data show CDR1 as ENHRY and CDR2 as SYGVKD. This CDR3 reads CAISPSGTDLNYGYTF. DNA of the CDR3: TGTGCCATCAGCCCCTCCGGGACAGACTTGAACTATGGCTACACCTTC.

Many counts were recorded for this clone. The gene calls are TRBV7-9 and TRBJ2-7; TRBD1 might be the D (6 bases). Trimming cost V 8 bases and J 6 bases, with 11 bases left between them. Per germline, CDR1 SEHNR and CDR2 FQNEAQ (reference sequence). This CDR3 is built from 11 residues. The CDR3 spells CASGQGTEQYF. The DNA for the CDR3 is TGTGCCAGCGGTCAGGGGACCGAGCAGTACTTC.

The chain recombines TRBV7-6 with TRBJ2-1; 8 positions agree with TRBD2. The CDR3 extends over 17 amino acids. V shed 4 bases, J shed 6 bases, and the junction held 14 bases outside the gene matches. Germline-derived CDR1 and CDR2 are SGHVS and FNYEAQ. The DNA of the CDR3 is TGTGCCAGCAGCTACCTCTTCCGGGGGGGGCCGGTCAATGAGCAGTTCTTC. The encoded protein is CASSYLFRGGPVNEQFF.

This chain links TRBV3-1 (or the pseudogene TRBV3-2) with TRBJ2-2; the D gene is possibly TRBD2 (6 bases). CDR1 is LGHDT, CDR2 YNNKEL, per germline (reference sequence). The CDR3 covers 17 residues. Trimming removed 1 base at V and 1 base at J, with 13 bases between. Here the CDR3 reads CASSQVGGWENTGELFF. The CDR3 DNA reads TGTGCCAGCAGCCAAGTAGGAGGGTGGGAGAACACCGGGGAGCTGTTTTTT.

The chain recombines TRBV18 with TRBJ1-3; D call uncertain. This CDR3 region has 15 residues. V was pared by 3 bases and J by 4 bases, with 13 bases between. Germline V gene sequence: CDR1 KGHSH, CDR2 LQKENI. The CDR3 spells CASSPAPGGGNTIYF. Here the CDR3 DNA reads TGTGCCAGCTCACCGGCCCCCGGCGGAGGAAACACCATATATTTT.

This clone showed up just a few times. This sequence joins TRBV28 and TRBJ2-3, with 9 bases that match TRBD2. The germline gives CDR1 MDHEN, CDR2 SYDVKM. V lost 6 bases and J lost 10; bases outside the gene matches: 20. The CDR3 consists of 17 residues. The CDR3 loop reads CASSPLVVGGRGRAQYF. In DNA, the CDR3 is TGTGCCAGCAGCCCCCTCGTGGTGGGCGGGAGGGGGCGCGCGCAGTATTTT.

This clone was observed a single time. The V and J genes are TRBV10-3 and TRBJ2-1, with 9 bases identical to TRBD1. The CDR3 spans 15 residues. Germline V gene sequence: CDR1 ENHRY, CDR2 SYGVKD. V lost 7 bases, J lost 5 bases, and 9 bases stayed unmatched. The CDR3 bases are TGTGCCATCATGCCGGGACAGGGTCTCCACAATGAGCAGTTCTTC. Translated: CAIMPGQGLHNEQFF.

The chain joins TRBV5-6 to TRBJ1-6; TRBD1 matches at 10 bases. The CDR3 totals 15 residues. CDR1 SGHDT and CDR2 YYEEEE come from the germline V gene. J lost 10 bases, V lost 2 bases, and 6 bases had no gene match. The CDR3 loop is CASSLGDRGASPLHF. The CDR3 coding sequence is TGTGCCAGCAGCTTAGGGGACAGGGGCGCCTCACCCCTCCACTTT.